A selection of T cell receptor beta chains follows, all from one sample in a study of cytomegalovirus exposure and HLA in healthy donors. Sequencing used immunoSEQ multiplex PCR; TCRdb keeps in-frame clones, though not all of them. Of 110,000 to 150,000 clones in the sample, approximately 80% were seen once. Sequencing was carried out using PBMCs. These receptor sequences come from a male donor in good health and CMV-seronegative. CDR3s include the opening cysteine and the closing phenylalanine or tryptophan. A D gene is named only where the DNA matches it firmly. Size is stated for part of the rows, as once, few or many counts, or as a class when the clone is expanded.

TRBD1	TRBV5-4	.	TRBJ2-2	CASSQDRGGNTGELFF	TGTGCCAGCAGTCAGGACAGGGGCGGCAACACCGGGGAGCTGTTTTTT
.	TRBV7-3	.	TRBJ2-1	CASSGGGSANEQFF	TGTGCCAGCAGCGGGGGAGGTTCGGCCAATGAGCAGTTCTTC
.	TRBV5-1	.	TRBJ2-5	CASSQEGTQETQYF	TGCGCCAGCAGCCAAGAGGGCACACAAGAGACCCAGTACTTC
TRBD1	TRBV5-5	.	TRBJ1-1	CASSLSGQGVGLNTEAFF	TGTGCCAGCAGCTTATCGGGTCAGGGGGTAGGTCTGAACACTGAAGCTTTCTTT
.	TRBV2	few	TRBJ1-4	CASSVRVTNEKLFF	TGTGCCAGCAGTGTTAGAGTAACTAATGAAAAACTGTTTTTT
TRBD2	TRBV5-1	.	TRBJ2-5	CASSLAGTQETQYF	TGCGCCAGCTCCCTAGCGGGAACCCAAGAGACCCAGTACTTC
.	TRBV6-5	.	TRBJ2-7	CASTRGARFNEQYF	TGTGCCAGCACCCGCGGGGCGCGTTTCAACGAGCAGTACTTC
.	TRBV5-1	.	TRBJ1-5	CASSPGHPNQPQHF	TGCGCCAGCAGCCCGGGACACCCCAATCAGCCCCAGCATTTT
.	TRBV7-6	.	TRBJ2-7	CASNSGFFDEQYF	TGTGCCAGCAACTCTGGTTTCTTTGACGAGCAGTACTTC
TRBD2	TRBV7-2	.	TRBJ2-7	CASSLVGTSSIEQYF	TGTGCCAGCAGCTTAGTAGGGACTAGCTCGATCGAGCAGTACTTC
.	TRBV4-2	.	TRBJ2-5	CASSPGETQYF	TGTGCCAGCAGCCCCGGGGAGACCCAGTACTTC
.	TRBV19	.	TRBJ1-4	CASNPGRSGGHNEKLFF	TGTGCCAGTAACCCCGGGCGGAGCGGGGGTCATAATGAAAAACTGTTTTTT
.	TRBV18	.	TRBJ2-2	CASSRQTGELFF	TGTGCCAGCTCACGACAAACCGGGGAGCTGTTTTTT
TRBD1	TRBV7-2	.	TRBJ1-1	CASSSGQADTEAFF	TGTGCCAGCAGCTCGGGACAGGCGGACACTGAAGCTTTCTTT
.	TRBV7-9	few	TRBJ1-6	CASSLSQGNSPLHF	TGTGCCAGCAGCTTATCGCAGGGAAATTCACCCCTCCACTTT
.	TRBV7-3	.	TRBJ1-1	CASSLSVNTEAFF	TGTGCCAGCAGCCTCTCAGTGAACACTGAAGCTTTCTTT
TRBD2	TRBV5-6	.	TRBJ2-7	CASSQSTSDHEQYF	TGTGCCAGCAGCCAGTCAACTAGCGACCACGAGCAGTACTTC
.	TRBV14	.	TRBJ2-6	CASSQDWGSSGANVLTF	TGTGCCAGCAGCCAAGATTGGGGCAGCTCTGGGGCCAACGTCCTGACTTTC